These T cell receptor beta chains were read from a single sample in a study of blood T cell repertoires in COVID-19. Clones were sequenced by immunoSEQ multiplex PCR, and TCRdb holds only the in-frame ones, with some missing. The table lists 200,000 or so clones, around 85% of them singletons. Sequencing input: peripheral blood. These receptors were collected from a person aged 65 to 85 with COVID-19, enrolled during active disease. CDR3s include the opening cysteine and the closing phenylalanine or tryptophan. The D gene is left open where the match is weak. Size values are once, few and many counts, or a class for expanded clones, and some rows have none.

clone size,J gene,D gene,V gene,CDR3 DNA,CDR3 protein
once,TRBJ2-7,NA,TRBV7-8,TGTGCCAGCAGCCCAGGACTTTTCTACGAGCAGTACTTC,CASSPGLFYEQYF
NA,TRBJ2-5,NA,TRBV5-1,TGCGCCAGCAGCTTGCAGGTGGGGGGAGAGACCCAGTACTTC,CASSLQVGGETQYF
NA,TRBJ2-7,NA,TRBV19,TGTGCCAGTAGTCCCCATCTATCAGGCGAGCAGTACTTC,CASSPHLSGEQYF
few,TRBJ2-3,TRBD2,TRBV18,TGTGCCAGCTCACCGCGGAGACTAGCGGGAGAGGGAGATACGCAGTATTTT,CASSPRRLAGEGDTQYF
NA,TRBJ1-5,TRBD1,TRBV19,TGTGCCAGTAGTATGGCGACAGGGACGATCGGCCTGTCCCAGCATTTT,CASSMATGTIGLSQHF
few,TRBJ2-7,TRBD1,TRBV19,TGTGCCAGTAGTCCCCTGGACAGGGGACACGAGCAGTACTTC,CASSPLDRGHEQYF
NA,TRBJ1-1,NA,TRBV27,TGTGCCAGCAGACAACGTGAGGTGAACACTGAAGCTTTCTTT,CASRQREVNTEAFF
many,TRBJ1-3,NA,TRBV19,TGTGCCAGTAGTTTACAGGGTGGACCTGGAAACACCATATATTTT,CASSLQGGPGNTIYF
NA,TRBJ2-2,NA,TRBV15,TGTGCCACCAGCAGCCGGGACATATGGACCGGGGAGCTGTTTTTT,CATSSRDIWTGELFF
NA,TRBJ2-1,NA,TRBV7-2,TGTGCCAGCAGCTTGAGCGCGTACAATGAGCAGTTCTTC,CASSLSAYNEQFF
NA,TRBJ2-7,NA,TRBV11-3,TGTGCCAGCAGCCCCCGACGGGGGATCGGCGAGCAGTACTTC,CASSPRRGIGEQYF
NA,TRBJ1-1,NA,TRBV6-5,TGTGCCAGCAGTTATTCCCTCGACACTGAAGCTTTCTTT,CASSYSLDTEAFF
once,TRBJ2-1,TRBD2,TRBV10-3,TGTGCCATCCGGGAGCGGGGGAGCTACAATGAGCAGTTCTTC,CAIRERGSYNEQFF
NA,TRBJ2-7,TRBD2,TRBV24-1,TGTGCCACCAGTGCTAGCGGTTCGAGCTCCTACGAGCAGTACTTC,CATSASGSSSYEQYF
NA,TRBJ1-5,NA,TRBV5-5,TGTGCCAGCAGCGCTACCTTTAAGACAGGTAATCAGCCCCAGCATTTT,CASSATFKTGNQPQHF
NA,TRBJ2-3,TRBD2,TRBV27,TGTGCCAGCAGTTTGCGGACAGGGTATAGCGGGGGGCAAACAGATACGCAGTATTTT,CASSLRTGYSGGQTDTQYF
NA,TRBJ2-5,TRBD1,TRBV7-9,TGTGCCAGCAGCTCCGGGACAGGTGGAGTCCAAGAGACCCAGTACTTC,CASSSGTGGVQETQYF
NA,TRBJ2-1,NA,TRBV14,TGTGCCAGCAGCTCCGGGAGATTTTACAATGAGCAGTTCTTC,CASSSGRFYNEQFF
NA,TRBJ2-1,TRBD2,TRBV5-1,TGCGCCAGCAGCCCGCCCCCTACCCTAGCGGGAGTGCTGAGCTCCTACAATGAGCAGTTCTTC,CASSPPPTLAGVLSSYNEQFF
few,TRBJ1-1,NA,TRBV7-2,TGTGCCAGCAACCCCCAGGGCAGCTACACTGAAGCTTTCTTT,CASNPQGSYTEAFF
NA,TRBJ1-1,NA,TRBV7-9,TGTGCCAGCAGCTATGGGCAGCAAGCTTTCTTT,CASSYGQQAFF
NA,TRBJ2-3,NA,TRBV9,TGTGCCAGCAGCGTAGATCCACACTCTAGTCCGGATACGCAGTATTTT,CASSVDPHSSPDTQYF
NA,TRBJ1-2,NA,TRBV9,TGTGCCAGCAGCGTAGAAGGGGTCGGGCGCTACACCTTC,CASSVEGVGRYTF
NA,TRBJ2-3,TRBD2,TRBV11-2,TGTGCCAGCAGCGCAGGAGCGGGGGGGCCAGATACGCAGTATTTT,CASSAGAGGPDTQYF
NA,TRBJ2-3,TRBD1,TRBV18,TGTGCCAGCTCACCGATGACAGGGAGCACAGATACGCAGTATTTT,CASSPMTGSTDTQYF
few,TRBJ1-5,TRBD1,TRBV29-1,TGCAGCGTTGAGCTGGCAGGGGGTGTGATAAGCAATCAGCCCCAGCATTTT,CSVELAGGVISNQPQHF
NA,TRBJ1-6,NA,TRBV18,TGTGCCAGCTCACCACGGCCAGGGCCAGATAATTCACCCCTCCACTTT,CASSPRPGPDNSPLHF
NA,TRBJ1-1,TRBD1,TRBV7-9,TGTGCCAGCAGCTCCCGGACAGGGGTTGACACTGAAGCTTTCTTT,CASSSRTGVDTEAFF
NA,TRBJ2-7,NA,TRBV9,TGTGCCAGCAGCGTGTCCGGGGTGGGTTACGAGCAGTACTTC,CASSVSGVGYEQYF
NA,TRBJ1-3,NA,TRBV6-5,TGTGCCAGCAGCTCAATCGGCTCTGGAAACACCATATATTTT,CASSSIGSGNTIYF
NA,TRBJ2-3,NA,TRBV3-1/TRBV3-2,TGTGCCAGCAGCCAAGAGGGAACAGGGGAGGTTTCAGATACGCAGTATTTT,CASSQEGTGEVSDTQYF
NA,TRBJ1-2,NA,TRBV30,TGTGCCTGGAGGCGGGGTGGCTACACCTTC,CAWRRGGYTF
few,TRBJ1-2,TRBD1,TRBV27,TGTGCCAGCAGCGTTATTTCCAGGACAGGGGTTCATGGCTACACCTTC,CASSVISRTGVHGYTF
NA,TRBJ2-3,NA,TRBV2,TGTGCCAGCAGTAGGGACATCGGAGATACGCAGTATTTT,CASSRDIGDTQYF
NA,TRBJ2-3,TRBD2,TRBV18,TGTGCCAGCTCACCGGCGGGAGGGGCCACAGATACGCAGTATTTT,CASSPAGGATDTQYF
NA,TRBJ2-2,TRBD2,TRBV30,TGTGCCTGGAGTATGGGACTAGCGGGAGCTGGGGAGCTGTTTTTT,CAWSMGLAGAGELFF
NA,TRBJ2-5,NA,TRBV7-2,TGTGCCAGCAGCTCCGGTACGGAGACCCAGTACTTC,CASSSGTETQYF
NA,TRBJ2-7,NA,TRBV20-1,TGCAGTGCTACTAACAGCGAGCAGTACTTC,CSATNSEQYF
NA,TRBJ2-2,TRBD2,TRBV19,TGTGCCAGTAGTATTGACGGGGGGGTGAACACCGGGGAGCTGTTTTTT,CASSIDGGVNTGELFF
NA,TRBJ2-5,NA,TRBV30,TGTGCCTGGGGGGACGGGAGAGAGACCCAGTACTTC,CAWGDGRETQYF
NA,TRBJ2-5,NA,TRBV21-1,TGTGCCAGCAGCAAAGGGGAGGGAGAGGGCGGGAGTGAAGAGACCCAGTACTTC,CASSKGEGEGGSEETQYF
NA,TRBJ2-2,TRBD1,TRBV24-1,TGTGCCACCAGAGGACAGGGGGCGACCGGGGAGCTGTTTTTT,CATRGQGATGELFF
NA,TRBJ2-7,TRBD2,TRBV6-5,TGTGCCAGCAGCTTTCGGTGGGGGGGACGCGAGCAGTACTTC,CASSFRWGGREQYF
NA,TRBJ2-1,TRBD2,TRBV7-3,TGTGCCAGCAGCTTATCTGTAGCGGGAGGGCCGGGGAATGAGCAGTTCTTC,CASSLSVAGGPGNEQFF
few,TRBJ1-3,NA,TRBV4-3,TGCGCCAGCAGCCAAGGAGCAGGCTCTGGAAACACCATATATTTT,CASSQGAGSGNTIYF
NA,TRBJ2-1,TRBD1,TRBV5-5,TGTGCCAGCAGCCCCCGGACAGGAACATCATACAATGAGCAGTTCTTC,CASSPRTGTSYNEQFF
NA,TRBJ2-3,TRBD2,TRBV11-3,TGTGCCAGCAGCTTAGGTGTCCTTAGCGGGGGCACAGATACGCAGTATTTT,CASSLGVLSGGTDTQYF
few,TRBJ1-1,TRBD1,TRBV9,TGTGCCAGCAGCGTAGAGGGGGCGGGCACTGAAGCTTTCTTT,CASSVEGAGTEAFF
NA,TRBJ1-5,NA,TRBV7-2,TGTGCCAGCAGCTTAGGTACAGGGCGCAATCAGCCCCAGCATTTT,CASSLGTGRNQPQHF
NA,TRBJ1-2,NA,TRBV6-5,TGTGCCAGCAGTTACTCGCCCAGCTATGGCTACACCTTC,CASSYSPSYGYTF
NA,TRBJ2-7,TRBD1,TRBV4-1,TGCGCCAGCAGCCATGAAGCCGGGACAGGGAACTACGAGCAGTACTTC,CASSHEAGTGNYEQYF
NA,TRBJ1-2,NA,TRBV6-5,TGTGCCAGCAGTTGGGGGCTGGAGGGCTACACCTTC,CASSWGLEGYTF
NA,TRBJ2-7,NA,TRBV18,TGTGCCAGCTCACCAACGGGGGTCGGGACAGCTGACTACGAGCAGTACTTC,CASSPTGVGTADYEQYF
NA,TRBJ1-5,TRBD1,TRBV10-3,TGTGCCATCAGTGAGTCGACAGGGTGGCCCCAGCATTTT,CAISESTGWPQHF
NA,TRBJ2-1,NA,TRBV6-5,TGTGCCAGCAGTTACTCGAGCCGGGAGCAGTTCTTC,CASSYSSREQFF
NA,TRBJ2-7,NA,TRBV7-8,TGTGCCAGCAGCCCCCCAGGAGGGGGCGCAGGCTCCTACGAGCAGTACTTC,CASSPPGGGAGSYEQYF
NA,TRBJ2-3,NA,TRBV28,TGTGCCAGCAGCCCTGACAGGATCCCTAAAGTGGGTTGGACGCAGTATTTT,CASSPDRIPKVGWTQYF
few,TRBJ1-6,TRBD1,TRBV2,TGTGCCAGCAGTGCGGGGGACAGGCAATATAATTCACCCCTCCACTTT,CASSAGDRQYNSPLHF
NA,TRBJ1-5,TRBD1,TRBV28,TGTGCCAGCAGCTCGATTCTACGGGACAGCACGGGCCTCCAGCCCCAGCATTTT,CASSSILRDSTGLQPQHF
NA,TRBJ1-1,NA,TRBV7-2,TGTGCCAGCAGCTTAGCGAGACTAAACACTGAAGCTTTCTTT,CASSLARLNTEAFF